This T cell receptor (beta chain) was captured by sequencing in a study of cytomegalovirus exposure and HLA in healthy donors. Study-level points and caveats: Specificity of three CMV-associated chains for CMV antigens was verified in vitro.

Germline V gene data show CDR1 as SGHTA and CDR2 as FQGNSA. The CDR3 loop spans 16 amino acids. The V segment lost 5 bases and the J segment 4 bases; nucleotides outside the gene matches: 13. To note about this clone: Antigen: not known.

Primers included in the PCR were 60 Vbeta and 13 Jbeta primers. Libraries were prepared by immunoSEQ multiplex PCR; TCRdb keeps only in-frame clonotypes and omits some of them. The table has about 120,000 clones, roughly 76% seen once. This receptor was obtained from a woman in her 40s in good health and CMV-seropositive. The sequenced sample was PBMCs. This rearrangement joins TRBV7-2 to TRBJ1-2, with 7 nucleotides matching TRBD1. The CDR3, as DNA: TGTGCCAGCAGCCCTCCCTCGGGACAGAGCCTCTATGGCTACACCTTC. Residues: CASSPPSGQSLYGYTF.